This TCR beta chain stems from a study of T cell responses to AZD1222 COVID-19 vaccine. V trimming: 7 bases; J trimming: 6 bases; junction bases outside the gene matches: 8. Germline-derived CDR1 and CDR2 are KGHDR and SFDVKD. This CDR3 has 15 amino acids. Assay used: immunoSEQ multiplex PCR; TCRdb lists only in-frame clones, some missing. In the table there are 150,000 to 200,000 clones, 85% to 95% of which are singletons. The specimen was peripheral blood, collected on day 0 of AZD1222 vaccination. The TCR originated in an adult in good health. This sequence joins TRBV24-1 and TRBJ2-2, with TRBD2 identical over 9 bases. This chain's CDR3 is CATSSSGGIAGELFF. CDR3 nucleotides: TGTGCCACCAGCTCCAGCGGGGGGATCGCCGGGGAGCTGTTTTTT.